Here is one T cell receptor beta chain with its context. These data belong to a study of T cell responses to AZD1222 COVID-19 vaccine. Study-wide background: Pooling of second doses given at about 4 or about 12 weeks was done.

Germline CDR1 SGHNT, CDR2 YYREEE (reference sequence). The CDR3 is made up of 17 amino acids. The J segment lost 2 bases and the V segment lost 0 bases, leaving 7 bases of the junction unmatched. Assay used: immunoSEQ multiplex PCR; TCRdb lists only in-frame clones, some missing. There are around 91,000 clones in the sample; 70% to 90% occur only once, and about a fifth lies in the top ten. The sample here was peripheral blood, taken on day 0 of AZD1222 vaccination. This chain connects TRBV5-4 to TRBJ2-2; 7 bases map to TRBD2. The sequence came from an adult in good health. CDR3 sequence: CASSLARTSENTGELFF. The CDR3 bases are TGTGCCAGCAGCTTGGCCAGAACTAGCGAAAACACCGGGGAGCTGTTTTTT. Drawing the rest from reference TRBV5-4 and TRBJ2-2, the complete variable domain is ETGVTQSPTHLIKTRGQQVTLRCSSQSGHNTVSWYQQALGQGPQFIFQYYREEENGRGNFPPRFSGLQFPNYSSELNVNALELDDSALYLCASSLARTSENTGELFFGEGSRLTVL.